These 21 T cell receptor beta chains came from one sample sequenced in a study of T cells in Graves' hyperthyroidism and ophthalmopathy (dated by TCRdb to between 2017 and 2020). The library relied on multiplex PCR. TCRdb shows the sequencer as Illumina HiSeq 2000. Amplification of TCR beta CDR3 regions was carried out from RNA transcripts. The TCR CDR3 was subjected to a first round of RT-PCR using the HTBI primer set and the Qiagen OneStep RT-PCR kit. TCRdb reprocessed the public reads (quality trimming at Q25 with fastp, clone calling with MiXCR) and kept in-frame beta chains. Rows are unified per CDR3 protein, each entry keeping the most common DNA and genes. The sample yields nearly 600,000 distinct CDR3 sequences; around 14% were counted once. The top ten clonotypes cover roughly 7% of the sample. The sample comprised blood. These receptors were obtained from a woman under 30 with Graves' ophthalmopathy.

The chain recombines TRBV27 with TRBJ2-1, with D maybe TRBD2 (6 bases). There are 14 residues in the CDR3. The V gene lost 8 bases and the J gene lost 4 bases, with 15 bases spanning the gap. Germline V lookup: CDR1 MNHEY, CDR2 SMNVEV (reference sequence). Here the CDR3 DNA reads TGTGCCAGCGAGGACCGGGAGCGATACAATGAGCAGTTCTTC. Amino acid sequence: CASEDRERYNEQFF.

This clonotype was seen repeatedly, ten times or more. The J gene is TRBJ2-7, the V gene TRBV30; D gene uncertain. The V end lost 1 base, the J end lost 9 bases, and 13 bases lay between the germline ends. CDR1 is GTSNPN, CDR2 SVGIG, per germline (reference sequence). The CDR3 covers 12 residues. The CDR3 is CAWSGGVGRQYF. The CDR3 DNA reads as TGTGCCTGGAGTGGAGGAGTCGGCCGGCAGTACTTC.

This clonotype was counted only a few times. This chain links TRBV24-1 with TRBJ2-2, with D perhaps TRBD1 (6 bases). The CDR3 totals 15 residues. Deletions cut 4 bases from V and 2 bases from J, with 10 bases between. The germline gives CDR1 KGHDR, CDR2 SFDVKD. CDR3 nucleotide sequence: TGTGCCACCAGTGACAGGACAGCCAACACCGGGGAGCTGTTTTTT. The encoded protein is CATSDRTANTGELFF.

In regard to this clonotype: This may stem from a read error, because a much larger clone lies one nucleotide away. This sequence joins TRBV29-1 and TRBJ2-7; D gene ambiguous. V shed 4 bases and J shed 2 bases, with 12 bases lying between them. From germline, CDR1 is SQVTM and CDR2 ANQGSEA. The CDR3 runs to 13 residues. The CDR3 loop is CSVVSTVTYEQYF. The CDR3 DNA reads as TGCAGCGTTGTATCGACTGTGACCTACGAGCAGTACTTC.

This chain links TRBV10-1 with TRBJ1-1, with 9 bases lining up with TRBD1. Germline CDR1 WNHNN, CDR2 SYGVQD (reference sequence). J lost 1 base, V lost 2 bases, and 14 bases had no gene match. This CDR3 is 19 amino acids long. For the CDR3, the DNA is TGCGCCAGCAGTGAGCCCCCGGACAGGGGAGTAGGGGCGAACACTGAAGCTTTCTTT. Protein: CASSEPPDRGVGANTEAFF.

Many counts were recorded for this clonotype. The chain carries TRBV2 and TRBJ2-7; maybe TRBD2 (5 bases). V lost 1 base, J lost 4 bases, and 11 bases lay in between. The CDR3 has 14 residues. Germline V gene lookup returns CDR1 SNHLY and CDR2 FYNNEI. As DNA, the CDR3 is TGTGCCAGCAGTGAAGTCCCAGCGGCGTACGAGCAGTACTTC. Its protein product is CASSEVPAAYEQYF.

This clonotype was counted at least ten times. This chain joins TRBV2 and TRBJ1-1, with D perhaps matching TRBD1 (5 bases). Germline loops: CDR1 SNHLY, CDR2 FYNNEI. The CDR3 loop spans 14 amino acids. The V gene lost 3 bases and the J gene lost 5 bases, with 13 bases spanning the gap. The CDR3 region has the DNA TGTGCCAGCAGTGATCGTTGGGGGGGTACTGAAGCTTTCTTT. This gives the protein CASSDRWGGTEAFF.

The V gene is TRBV7-9, the J gene TRBJ1-4; 12 bases map to TRBD1. The CDR3 runs to 20 residues. Trimming cost V 5 bases and J 1 base; bases outside gene matches: 14. The germline V gene encodes CDR1 SEHNR and CDR2 FQNEAQ (reference sequence). The CDR3 bases are TGTGCCAGCAGCCCACCTCCGGGACAGGGGGCATGGGGAACTAATGAAAAACTGTTTTTT. This translates into CASSPPPGQGAWGTNEKLFF.

This chain connects TRBV20-1 to TRBJ2-7; D unresolved. The CDR3 has 14 amino acids. Germline CDR1 DFQATT, CDR2 SNEGSKA (reference sequence). V was cut by 6 bases and J by 3 bases, with 18 bases left in between. The chain's CDR3 is CSAHATDPHYEQYF. As DNA, the CDR3 is TGCAGTGCGCATGCGACGGACCCCCACTACGAGCAGTACTTC.

The chain recombines TRBV2 with TRBJ2-1, with 14 bases identical to TRBD2. This CDR3 region has 16 residues. Germline V gene lookup returns CDR1 SNHLY and CDR2 FYNNEI. Trimming removed 6 bases from V and 8 bases from J; junction bases left unmatched: 9. The DNA for the CDR3 is TGTGCCAGCAGGGATCCGGGACTAGCGGGAGACCATGAGCAGTTCTTC. This translates into CASRDPGLAGDHEQFF.

This clonotype was counted between two and nine times. V gene TRBV7-3 combines with J gene TRBJ2-2, with D perhaps assigned TRBD1 or TRBD2 (5 bases each). V was shortened by 3 bases and J by 6 bases, with 14 bases between the two germline ends. Germline V gene lookup returns CDR1 SGHTA and CDR2 FQGTGA. The CDR3 is 15 amino acids. The DNA for the CDR3 is TGTGCCAGCAGCTTGGCAGGGACGGACGCCGGGGAGCTGTTTTTT. This translates into CASSLAGTDAGELFF.

This clonotype was seen many times. The chain combines TRBV6-1 with TRBJ1-2; D is possibly TRBD1 (5 bases). There are 12 residues in the CDR3. V lost 2 bases to trimming and J lost 13 bases, with 14 bases between them. Germline V gene sequence: CDR1 MNHNS, CDR2 SASEGT. Here the CDR3 DNA reads TGTGCCAGCAGTGAACATGGGGCACTGCCCACCTTC. Amino acid sequence: CASSEHGALPTF.

This clonotype was seen just once. DNA for the CDR3: TGCAGTGCTAGAGTGGGGGAAGGGCCAGGGGTGACCCTCCACTTT. As protein: CSARVGEGPGVTLHF. J is TRBJ1-6 and V is TRBV20-1, with D maybe TRBD1 (6 bases). The V and J ends lost 1 base and 14 bases respectively, with 21 bases between them. The CDR3 runs to 15 residues. Germline CDR1 and CDR2: DFQATT and SNEGSKA (reference sequence).

The rearrangement joins TRBV25-1 to TRBJ1-3; 9 nucleotides agree with TRBD1. Germline CDR1 is MGHDK and CDR2 is SYGVNS. This CDR3 contains 14 residues. With V trimmed by 5 bases and J by 8 bases, 7 bases remained unmatched. Here the CDR3 DNA reads TGTGCCAGCAGTAGGACAGGGGCGGTGTACACCATATATTTT. Protein sequence: CASSRTGAVYTIYF.

This clonotype was seen ten or more times. The V and J genes are TRBV27 and TRBJ2-7; 8 bases fit TRBD2. CDR3 size: 17 residues. From germline, CDR1 is MNHEY and CDR2 SMNVEV (reference sequence). V dropped 3 bases and J dropped 3; count of bases not matched to a gene: 13. The CDR3 DNA follows: TGTGCCAGCAGTTTCCGAAAGTGGATAGCGGGAAACTACGAGCAGTACTTC. Amino acid sequence: CASSFRKWIAGNYEQYF.

This clonotype was seen repeatedly, ten times or more. The chain has TRBV7-2 and TRBJ2-1; TRBD2 matches at 11 bases. Germline loops: CDR1 SGHTA, CDR2 FQGNSA. There are 15 residues in the CDR3. V lost 6 bases to trimming and J lost 8 bases; unmatched junction nucleotides: 9. CDR3 sequence: CASRSIAGGRDEQFF. The DNA of the CDR3 is TGTGCCAGCAGATCAATAGCGGGAGGGAGGGATGAGCAGTTCTTC.

This clonotype was seen a handful of times. The rearrangement uses TRBV29-1 and TRBJ2-1, with D possibly matching TRBD2 (5 bases). Germline-derived CDR1 and CDR2 are SQVTM and ANQGSEA. V was trimmed by 7 bases and J by 5 bases, leaving 12 bases between them. The CDR3 is 12 residues long. CDR3 DNA: TGCAGCGAGGGTGGGAGCCACAATGAGCAGTTCTTC. This gives the protein CSEGGSHNEQFF.

In its sample, this clonotype was seen many times. The gene calls are TRBV12-3 or TRBV12-4 and TRBJ2-1, with D possibly TRBD1 on 5 matching bases. The CDR3 is made up of 16 amino acids. The V and J ends lost 2 bases and 3 bases respectively, with 14 bases between them. The CDR3 DNA reads TGTGCCAGCAGTTTATTAGTGGGGCAGAGCTACAATGAGCAGTTCTTC. It is translated as CASSLLVGQSYNEQFF.

Many counts were recorded for this clonotype. The CDR3 DNA follows: TGCAGTGCTAGAGATTACTTGACGGGGCCAGACACTGAAGCTTTCTTT. Residues: CSARDYLTGPDTEAFF. This chain uses TRBV20-1 with TRBJ1-1; the D gene is possibly TRBD1 (5 bases). The length of the CDR3 is 16 residues. The germline V and J ends were trimmed by 0 bases and 3 bases, with 17 bases remaining between them. Germline V gives CDR1 DFQATT, CDR2 SNEGSKA (reference sequence).

This clonotype has a single count. The chain is built from TRBV5-5 and TRBJ2-1; D is uncertain. V was cut by 0 bases and J by 7 bases, with 11 bases left in between. Germline loops: CDR1 SGHKS, CDR2 YYEKEE (reference sequence). This CDR3 region has 14 residues. This chain's CDR3 is CASSLGVNRNEQFF. CDR3 DNA: TGTGCCAGCAGCTTGGGGGTCAACCGAAATGAGCAGTTCTTC.

The table lists this clonotype with a count of one. The chain recombines TRBV19 with TRBJ1-1; D is possibly TRBD1 (5 bases). V dropped 1 base and J dropped 7 bases, with 16 bases sitting between them. The CDR3 is made up of 15 amino acids. CDR1 is LNHDA and CDR2 is SQIVND in the germline V gene (reference sequence). The CDR3 reads CASSIGGVWMDEAFF. As DNA, the CDR3 is TGTGCCAGTAGTATAGGGGGGGTGTGGATGGATGAAGCTTTCTTT. Using reference TRBV19 and TRBJ1-1 for the parts outside the CDR3, the full variable domain is DGGITQSPKYLFRKEGQNVTLSCEQNLNHDAMYWYRQDPGQGLRLIYYSQIVNDFQKGDIAEGYSVSREKKESFPLTVTSAQKNPTAFYLCASSIGGVWMDEAFFGQGTRLTVV.